The 2 T cell receptor beta chains in this list originate from one sample, sequenced in a study of CD8 T cells in Susac syndrome. Random hexamers were used to reverse transcribe an amount of roughly 0.5 to 1 ug RNA. One entry per CDR3 protein, called by TCRdb with MiXCR from the immunoSEQ multiplex PCR reads. In the table there are approximately 190,000 distinct CDR3 sequences, more than 90% of which are singletons. The sample consisted of CD4+ T cells from PBMCs. These TCRs come from a human donor with Susac syndrome.

Regarding this clonotype: Its ends do not fully match the called genes, so a read error is possible. J is TRBJ2-3 and V is TRBV12-3 or TRBV12-4; D remains unclear. The CDR3 runs to 8 residues. The CDR3 loop is CASSRLDF. CDR3 DNA: TGTGCCAGCAGCCGCTTGGATTTT.

The sample holds a few counts of this clonotype. The chain couples TRBV9 to TRBJ2-3; no definite D call. The V and J ends lost 0 bases and 6 bases respectively, with 5 bases between them. The CDR3 length is 12 residues. Germline V lookup: CDR1 SGDLS, CDR2 YYNGEE. The CDR3 DNA follows: TGTGCCAGCAGCGTAGGTTTGGATACGCAGTATTTT. This codes for CASSVGLDTQYF. The whole variable domain, filled in from reference TRBV9 and TRBJ2-3, reads DSGVTQTPKHLITATGQRVTLRCSPRSGDLSVYWYQQSLDQGLQFLIQYYNGEERAKGNILERFSAQQFPDLHSELNLSSLELGDSALYFCASSVGLDTQYFGPGTRLTVL.